These 6 T cell receptor beta chains share one sample of origin, sequenced in a study of shared clonotypes between healthy human individuals. Terminally differentiated effector memory CD45RA+ cells were left out of the naive CD8 fraction, which was CD45RO-negative and positively selected for CCR7. TCRdb's copy holds only in-frame clones and misses some; the assay was immunoSEQ multiplex PCR. The sample has about 2.1 million clones, around 93% seen once. The sequenced sample was naive CD8+ T cells from PBMCs. The receptors originated from a man between 18 and 35 years old in good health. Some clones in this sample may be carry-over from other donors' samples.

The chain joins TRBV28 to TRBJ1-1, with D perhaps matching TRBD1 (6 bases). V lost 3 bases, J lost 4 bases, and 12 bases lay in between. Germline-derived CDR1 and CDR2 are MDHEN and SYDVKM. The CDR3 has 14 residues. Written as DNA, the CDR3 is TGTGCCAGCAGTTTTCCGGGGGCCGGCACTGAAGCTTTCTTT. It translates to CASSFPGAGTEAFF.

The chain is built from TRBV28 and TRBJ2-1; D is tentatively TRBD1 or TRBD2 (5 bases each). V was pared by 5 bases and J by 4 bases, with 12 bases between. Germline-derived CDR1 and CDR2 are MDHEN and SYDVKM. This CDR3 has 14 amino acids. CDR3 nucleotide sequence: TGTGCCAGCAGTCCGGGACGCAATTACAATGAGCAGTTCTTC. Amino acid sequence: CASSPGRNYNEQFF.

This clone occurred once. The V call is TRBV5-1, the J call TRBJ2-7; D gene uncertain. The CDR3 runs to 14 residues. Looked up from germline, CDR1 is SGHRS and CDR2 is YFSETQ. V was pared by 0 bases and J by 0 bases, with 7 bases between. The CDR3 DNA reads as TGCGCCAGCAGCTTGGACGGTCCCTCCTACGAGCAGTACTTC. It is translated as CASSLDGPSYEQYF.

CDR3 residues: CASSLPSGGSNEQYF. CDR3 DNA sequence: TGTGCCAGCAGCTTACCCAGCGGAGGGTCCAACGAGCAGTACTTC. The V and J genes are TRBV7-8 and TRBJ2-7, with a weak D call TRBD2 (6 bases). This CDR3 has 15 amino acids. V lost 2 bases and J lost 5, with 16 bases in between. Germline lookup yields CDR1 SGHVS and CDR2 FQNEAQ.

The chain uses TRBV15 and TRBJ1-5, with D unclear. Trimming stripped 5 bases from V and 1 base from J, with 12 bases between. Germline CDR1 and CDR2: LNHNV and YYDKDF (reference sequence). The CDR3 contains 15 residues. CDR3 in DNA: TGTGCCACCAGCCCTAGGACCAGCAGCAATCAGCCCCAGCATTTT. It yields the protein CATSPRTSSNQPQHF.

The rearrangement uses TRBV4-1 and TRBJ2-7, with 8 positions matching TRBD2. Germline CDR1 is MGHRA and CDR2 is YSYEKL. The CDR3 contains 15 residues. V lost 0 bases and J lost 4; bases outside the gene matches: 5. CDR3 amino acids: CASSQEWASGYEQYF. CDR3 bases: TGCGCCAGCAGCCAAGAATGGGCTAGCGGGTACGAGCAGTACTTC.